Listed here are 28 T cell receptor beta chains from one sample, sequenced in a study of T cell responses to AZD1222 COVID-19 vaccine (dated by TCRdb to about 2021). The library was generated by the immunoSEQ multiplex PCR assay. TCRdb mirrors the immuneACCESS table, restricted to in-frame sequences. Some clones are absent from its copies; in checked studies, under half trace to an unresolved V gene, and the reason for the others is unknown. This sample lists 140,000 to 150,000 clones; roughly 90% were detected once. Together, the top ten hold roughly 1.8% of the sample. The time point label on this specimen signifies: about 28 days (+/-7) after the second vaccine dose. Here the sequenced sample was peripheral blood, taken 28 days after the second AZD1222 dose. The receptors here all came from an adult who received the AZD1222 COVID-19 vaccine.

This chain's CDR3 is CASSFAPGANKYEQYF. The CDR3, as DNA: TGTGCCAGCAGTTTTGCGCCGGGGGCGAATAAGTACGAGCAGTACTTC. The V and J genes are TRBV27 and TRBJ2-7; D assignment may be TRBD1 or TRBD2 (6 bases each). V dropped 3 bases and J dropped 4 bases, with 19 bases sitting between them. This CDR3 spans 16 amino acids. Per germline, CDR1 MNHEY and CDR2 SMNVEV (reference sequence).

The V and J genes are TRBV4-1 and TRBJ2-7; possibly TRBD2 for D (6 bases). V gave up 1 base and J gave up 6 bases, with 10 bases separating them. Looked up from germline, CDR1 is MGHRA and CDR2 is YSYEKL. There are 13 residues in the CDR3. CDR3 DNA sequence: TGCGCCAGCAGCCAAGGAGGAGGGAGCGAGCAGTACTTC. Protein product: CASSQGGGSEQYF.

The chain combines TRBV3-1 (or the pseudogene TRBV3-2) with TRBJ2-1, with TRBD2 matching 10 bases. V gave up 0 bases and J gave up 12 bases; unmatched junction bases: 14. Looked up from germline, CDR1 is LGHDT and CDR2 is YNNKEL (reference sequence). CDR3 length equals 17 residues. DNA of the CDR3: TGTGCCAGCAGCCAAGATCGCCTAGCGGGGGTCTCGCAGGGGCAGTTCTTC. Translation gives CASSQDRLAGVSQGQFF.

The V and J genes are TRBV2 and TRBJ1-3; tentatively, D is TRBD1 (5 bases). The CDR3 runs to 15 residues. The germline gives CDR1 SNHLY, CDR2 FYNNEI. Trimming took 3 bases from V and 0 from J, leaving 9 bases between them. CDR3 protein: CASSDWGSSGNTIYF. DNA of the CDR3: TGTGCCAGCAGTGACTGGGGGAGCTCTGGAAACACCATATATTTT.

This chain connects TRBV6-2 or TRBV6-3 to TRBJ2-5; 12 bases agree with TRBD1. Unmatched junction bases numbered 6, after V lost 5 bases and J lost 5 bases. Germline V gives CDR1 MNHEY, CDR2 SVGEGT. The CDR3 length is 15 residues. The CDR3 spells CASSLGTGGAETQYF. As DNA, the CDR3 is TGTGCCAGCAGTCTGGGGACAGGGGGCGCGGAGACCCAGTACTTC.

The gene calls are TRBV29-1 and TRBJ1-5; no clear D. V was trimmed by 3 bases and J by 4 bases, leaving 10 bases between them. Germline CDR1 SQVTM, CDR2 ANQGSEA. This CDR3 region has 13 residues. Here the CDR3 reads CSVEENSNQPQHF. The CDR3 DNA reads TGCAGCGTTGAGGAGAACAGTAATCAGCCCCAGCATTTT. Looking up the rest from reference TRBV29-1 and TRBJ1-5 gives the full variable domain: SAVISQKPSRDICQRGTSLTIQCQVDSQVTMMFWYRQQPGQSLTLIATANQGSEATYESGFVIDKFPISRPNLTFSTLTVSNMSPEDSSIYLCSVEENSNQPQHFGDGTRLSIL.

CDR3 DNA sequence: TGTGCCAGTAGTACCACTGGAAGAGACGAAGCTTTCTTT. Protein product: CASSTTGRDEAFF. The chain recombines TRBV19 with TRBJ1-1; D is uncertain. Germline V gene lookup returns CDR1 LNHDA and CDR2 SQIVND (reference sequence). The V gene lost 4 bases and the J gene lost 8 bases, with 14 bases spanning the gap. The CDR3 is 13 residues long.

This chain links TRBV5-1 with TRBJ1-6; 8 bases are a match to TRBD1. Germline V lookup: CDR1 SGHRS, CDR2 YFSETQ. The CDR3 covers 17 residues. V was pared by 3 bases and J by 0 bases, with 5 bases of the junction left unmatched. CDR3 sequence reads: CASSSRTGSSYNSPLHF. The CDR3 DNA reads TGCGCCAGCAGCTCTAGGACAGGGAGCTCCTATAATTCACCCCTCCACTTT.

The chain carries TRBV10-2 and TRBJ1-1; 8 bases are a match to TRBD1. This CDR3 comprises 14 residues. V trimming: 6 bases; J trimming: 1 base; junction bases outside the gene matches: 4. The germline V gene has CDR1 WSHSY and CDR2 SAAADI. CDR3 sequence (DNA): TGCGCCAGCAGAGTACAGGGGGAGAACACTGAAGCTTTCTTT. Translated, it gives CASRVQGENTEAFF.

As DNA, the CDR3 is TGCGCCAGCAGCGCTATAGATCCCACAGATACGCAGTATTTT. As protein: CASSAIDPTDTQYF. The chain uses TRBV5-1 and TRBJ2-3; no clear D. Trimming stripped 4 bases from V and 2 bases from J, with 11 bases between. Germline loops: CDR1 SGHRS, CDR2 YFSETQ. The CDR3 extends over 14 amino acids.

The CDR3 coding sequence is TGTGCCAGCAGCCTCCCTGGAGGTGAAGCTTTCTTT. Translating it yields CASSLPGGEAFF. The genes are TRBV7-3 and TRBJ1-1, with unresolved D. This CDR3 spans 12 amino acids. Germline values: CDR1 SGHTA, CDR2 FQGTGA. Trimming left V 5 bases short and J 7 bases short, with 11 bases between.

The chain recombines TRBV29-1 with TRBJ1-2; TRBD1 matches at 9 bases. The ends lost 6 bases at V and 7 bases at J; junction bases unmatched: 9. CDR1 is SQVTM and CDR2 is ANQGSEA in the germline V gene. The CDR3 covers 13 residues. In nucleotides, the CDR3 is TGCAGCGTCACGGCGGACAGGGGAACTGGCTACACCTTC. It encodes CSVTADRGTGYTF.

A note on this clone: The same CDR3 can be traced to other DNA sequences in this sample. The V and J genes are TRBV5-1 and TRBJ1-1; D might be TRBD1 (5 bases). This CDR3 region has 13 residues. V lost 0 bases to trimming and J lost 5 bases, with 8 bases between them. The germline V gene has CDR1 SGHRS and CDR2 YFSETQ. The CDR3 DNA is TGCGCCAGCAGCTTGGTACGGGGGACTGAAGCTTTCTTT. It codes for CASSLVRGTEAFF.

The genes are TRBV10-3 and TRBJ2-5; the D gene could be TRBD1 or TRBD2 (5 bases each). The CDR3 is 13 amino acids. V shed 5 bases and J shed 1 base, with 8 bases lying between them. Germline loops: CDR1 ENHRY, CDR2 SYGVKD. In DNA, the CDR3 is TGTGCCATCAGTTGGGGACCCCAAGAGACCCAGTACTTC. Its protein product is CAISWGPQETQYF.

This clone was seen a single time. This rearrangement joins TRBV15 to TRBJ1-5; 9 bases match TRBD1. The CDR3 contains 16 residues. The germline CDR1 and CDR2 sequences are LNHNV and YYDKDF (reference sequence). V dropped 3 bases and J dropped 4; count of bases not matched to a gene: 7. CDR3 in amino acids: CATSSRDREGNQPQHF. The CDR3 bases are TGTGCCACCAGCAGCCGGGACAGGGAAGGGAATCAGCCCCAGCATTTT.

The chain combines TRBV6-2 or TRBV6-3 with TRBJ1-6; the D is unclear. V dropped 3 bases and J dropped 8 bases, with 14 bases sitting between them. This CDR3 has 15 amino acids. The germline V gene has CDR1 MNHEY and CDR2 SVGEGT. CDR3 residues: CASSYVQADYSPLHF. CDR3 bases: TGTGCCAGCAGTTATGTCCAGGCGGATTATTCACCCCTCCACTTT.

The genes are TRBV4-3 and TRBJ1-1, with D maybe TRBD1 (6 bases). The CDR3 spans 16 residues. The germline V and J ends were trimmed by 0 bases and 5 bases, with 16 bases remaining between them. Germline V gene lookup returns CDR1 LGHNA and CDR2 YSLEER. CDR3 DNA sequence: TGCGCCAGCAGCCAAGAGGGGTGGGGGGCCCGAACTGAAGCTTTCTTT. Protein product: CASSQEGWGARTEAFF.

V usage is TRBV7-9 and J usage is TRBJ2-1, with TRBD2 matching over 14 bases. V dropped 5 bases and J dropped 8; count of bases not matched to a gene: 8. The germline V gene has CDR1 SEHNR and CDR2 FQNEAQ (reference sequence). The CDR3 is made up of 16 amino acids. The CDR3 nucleotides are TGTGCCAGCAGCCTAAGAGGGACTAGCGGGAGTGATGAGCAGTTCTTC. Amino acids: CASSLRGTSGSDEQFF.

The J gene is TRBJ1-6, the V gene TRBV28, with a weak D call TRBD1 (5 bases). The germline gives CDR1 MDHEN, CDR2 SYDVKM. V was pared by 0 bases and J by 9 bases, with 12 bases between. The CDR3 extends over 15 amino acids. CDR3 amino acids: CASSLWQGRGSPLHF. The CDR3 nucleotides read TGTGCCAGCAGTTTATGGCAGGGAAGGGGTTCACCCCTCCACTTT. Supplemented by reference TRBV28 and TRBJ1-6, the full variable domain reads DVKVTQSSRYLVKRTGEKVFLECVQDMDHENMFWYRQDPGLGLRLIYFSYDVKMKEKGDIPEGYSVSREKKERFSLILESASTNQTSMYLCASSLWQGRGSPLHFGNGTRLTVT.

The chain links TRBV2 to TRBJ2-3, with TRBD2 identical over 11 bases. Germline V gene data show CDR1 as SNHLY and CDR2 as FYNNEI. With 11 bases clipped from V and 1 base from J, the junction kept 8 bases outside the gene matches. The CDR3 loop spans 15 amino acids. CDR3 DNA sequence: TGTGCCCGCCAGGGACTAGCGGCCGGCACAGATACGCAGTATTTT. It translates to CARQGLAAGTDTQYF.

This rearrangement joins TRBV6-2 or TRBV6-3 to TRBJ2-1; 11 bases are a match to TRBD2. The CDR3 spans 21 residues. Trimming removed 2 bases from V and 4 bases from J; junction bases left unmatched: 19. Germline CDR1 MNHEY, CDR2 SVGEGT. CDR3 bases: TGTGCCAGCAGTTACGTCGATCAGGGCCTAACTAGCGGGAGCTCATACAATGAGCAGTTCTTC. Amino acids: CASSYVDQGLTSGSSYNEQFF.

The rearrangement joins TRBV10-3 to TRBJ1-1; D is perhaps TRBD1 (6 bases). Germline V gene data show CDR1 as ENHRY and CDR2 as SYGVKD. This CDR3 spans 14 amino acids. Deletions cut 7 bases from V and 0 bases from J, with 12 bases between. CDR3 sequence: CAITVGTMNTEAFF. CDR3 bases: TGTGCCATCACCGTGGGGACAATGAACACTGAAGCTTTCTTT.

The V and J genes are TRBV29-1 and TRBJ2-1; TRBD1 aligns across 8 bases. Germline V CDR1 and CDR2: SQVTM, ANQGSEA. CDR3 length: 14 amino acids. The V and J ends lost 3 bases and 4 bases, in that order; junction bases with no gene match: 5. The CDR3 reads CSVEGQAVYNEQFF. The CDR3 region has the DNA TGCAGCGTTGAGGGACAGGCGGTTTACAATGAGCAGTTCTTC.

This chain uses TRBV11-2 with TRBJ2-7; D uncertain. There are 17 residues in the CDR3. CDR1 and CDR2 (germline): SGHAT, FQNNGV. V was pared by 0 bases and J by 6 bases, with 21 bases between. CDR3 bases: TGTGCCAGCAGCTTAGATAGGTGGGGTTACGAGCGTCCCGAGCAGTACTTC. This translates into CASSLDRWGYERPEQYF.

The chain uses TRBV19 and TRBJ1-6; 8 nucleotides match TRBD1. Germline V gives CDR1 LNHDA, CDR2 SQIVND (reference sequence). V trimming: 7 bases; J trimming: 9 bases; junction bases outside the gene matches: 8. The CDR3 length is 14 residues. This CDR3 is CASMATGGSSPLHF. The CDR3 region has the DNA TGTGCCAGTATGGCAACAGGGGGTTCTTCACCCCTCCACTTT. The variable domain in full, with the rest retrieved from reference TRBV19 and TRBJ1-6, is DGGITQSPKYLFRKEGQNVTLSCEQNLNHDAMYWYRQDPGQGLRLIYYSQIVNDFQKGDIAEGYSVSREKKESFPLTVTSAQKNPTAFYLCASMATGGSSPLHFGNGTRLTVT.

The chain recombines TRBV2 with TRBJ1-3; D is uncertain. The length of the CDR3 is 14 residues. Germline V gene sequence: CDR1 SNHLY, CDR2 FYNNEI. With 8 bases removed from V and 0 bases from J, the gap between germline ends came to 11 bases. The CDR3 protein is CASFGPLSGNTIYF. The CDR3 region has the DNA TGTGCCAGCTTCGGCCCGCTCTCTGGAAACACCATATATTTT. Based on the CDR3 plus reference TRBV2 and TRBJ1-3, the full variable domain is EPEVTQTPSHQVTQMGQEVILRCVPISNHLYFYWYRQILGQKVEFLVSFYNNEISEKSEIFDDQFSVERPDGSNFTLKIRSTKLEDSAMYFCASFGPLSGNTIYFGEGSWLTVV.

The genes are TRBV7-2 and TRBJ2-1; 12 nucleotides agree with TRBD2. The germline V gene has CDR1 SGHTA and CDR2 FQGNSA. The CDR3 consists of 15 residues. Trimming removed 5 bases from V and 5 bases from J; junction bases left unmatched: 4. CDR3 nucleotide sequence: TGTGCCAGCAGCCTGACTAGCGGGAGACACAATGAGCAGTTCTTC. This codes for CASSLTSGRHNEQFF.

The chain combines TRBV12-3 or TRBV12-4 with TRBJ2-1, with D tentatively TRBD1 (5 bases). This CDR3 has 12 residues. Trimming pared 7 bases from V and 6 bases from J, leaving 10 bases between. The CDR3 region has the DNA TGTGCCAGCACCCAGGGTCGCAATGAGCAGTTCTTC. Its protein is CASTQGRNEQFF.